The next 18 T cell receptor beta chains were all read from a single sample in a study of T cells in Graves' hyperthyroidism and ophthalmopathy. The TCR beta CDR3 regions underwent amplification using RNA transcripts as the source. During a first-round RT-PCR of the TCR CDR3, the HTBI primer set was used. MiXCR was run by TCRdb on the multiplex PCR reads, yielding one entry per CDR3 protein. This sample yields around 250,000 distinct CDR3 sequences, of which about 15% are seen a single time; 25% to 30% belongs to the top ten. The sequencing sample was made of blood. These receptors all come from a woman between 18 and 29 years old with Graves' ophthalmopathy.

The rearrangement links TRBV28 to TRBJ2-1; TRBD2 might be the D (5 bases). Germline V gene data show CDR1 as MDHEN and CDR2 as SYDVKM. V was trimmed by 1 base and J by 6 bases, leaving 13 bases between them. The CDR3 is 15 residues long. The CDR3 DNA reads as TGTGCCAGCAGTTTATCGGAGGCCCGGGGCAATGAGCAGTTCTTC. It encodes CASSLSEARGNEQFF.

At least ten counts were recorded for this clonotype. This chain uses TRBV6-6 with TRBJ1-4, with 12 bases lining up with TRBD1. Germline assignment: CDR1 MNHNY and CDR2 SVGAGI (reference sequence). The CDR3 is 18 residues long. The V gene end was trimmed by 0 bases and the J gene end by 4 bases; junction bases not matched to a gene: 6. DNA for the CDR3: TGTGCCAGCAGTTACTCCCGGGACAGGGGGCGTAGTAATGAAAAACTGTTTTTT. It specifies CASSYSRDRGRSNEKLFF.

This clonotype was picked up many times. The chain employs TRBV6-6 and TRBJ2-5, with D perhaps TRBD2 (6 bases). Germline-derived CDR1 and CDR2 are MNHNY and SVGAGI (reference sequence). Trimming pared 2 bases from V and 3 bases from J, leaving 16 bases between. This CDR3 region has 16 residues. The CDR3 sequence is CASSYDLNGGEETQYF. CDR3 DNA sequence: TGTGCCAGCAGTTACGATTTAAACGGGGGAGAAGAGACCCAGTACTTC.

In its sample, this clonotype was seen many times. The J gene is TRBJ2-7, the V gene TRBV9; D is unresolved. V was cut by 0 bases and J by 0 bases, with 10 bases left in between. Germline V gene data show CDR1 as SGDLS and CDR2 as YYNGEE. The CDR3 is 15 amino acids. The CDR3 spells CASSVAGESSYEQYF. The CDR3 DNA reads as TGTGCCAGCAGCGTAGCAGGTGAAAGCTCCTACGAGCAGTACTTC.

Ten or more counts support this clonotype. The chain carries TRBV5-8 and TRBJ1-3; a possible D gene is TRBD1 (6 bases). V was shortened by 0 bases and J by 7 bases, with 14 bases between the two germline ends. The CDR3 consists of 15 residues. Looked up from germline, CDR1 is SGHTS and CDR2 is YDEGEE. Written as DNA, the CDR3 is TGTGCCAGCAGCTTGGGTACAGGGAATATCAACACCATATATTTT. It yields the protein CASSLGTGNINTIYF.

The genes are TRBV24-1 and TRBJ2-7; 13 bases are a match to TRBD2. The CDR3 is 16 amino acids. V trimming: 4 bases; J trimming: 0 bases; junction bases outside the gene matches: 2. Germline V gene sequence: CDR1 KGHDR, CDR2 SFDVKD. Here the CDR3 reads CATSEGLAGFSYEQYF. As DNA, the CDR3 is TGTGCCACCAGTGAGGGACTAGCGGGGTTCTCCTACGAGCAGTACTTC.

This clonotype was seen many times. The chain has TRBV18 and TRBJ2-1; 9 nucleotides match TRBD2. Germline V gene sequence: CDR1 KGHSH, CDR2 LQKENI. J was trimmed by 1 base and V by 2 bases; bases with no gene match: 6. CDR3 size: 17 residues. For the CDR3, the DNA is TGTGCCAGCTCACCAGGTAGCGGGAGCGATTCCTACAATGAGCAGTTCTTC. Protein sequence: CASSPGSGSDSYNEQFF.

This CDR3 reads CASRPKTGVYEQYF. The CDR3 DNA sequence: TGTGCCAGCCGCCCCAAAACAGGAGTTTACGAGCAGTACTTC. This chain uses TRBV12-3 or TRBV12-4 with TRBJ2-7; possible D gene TRBD1, 5 bases. The CDR3 extends over 14 amino acids. Between the trimmed V and J ends, which lost 8 bases and 4 bases, there was a span of 18 bases.

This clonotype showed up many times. This chain's CDR3 is CSGQGAGTQYF. The CDR3 bases are TGCAGTGGACAGGGGGCGGGTACGCAGTATTTT. The rearrangement uses TRBV20-1 and TRBJ2-3, with 10 bases lining up with TRBD1. This CDR3 has 11 residues. From germline, CDR1 is DFQATT and CDR2 SNEGSKA (reference sequence). V lost 7 bases, J lost 8 bases, and 3 bases stayed unmatched.

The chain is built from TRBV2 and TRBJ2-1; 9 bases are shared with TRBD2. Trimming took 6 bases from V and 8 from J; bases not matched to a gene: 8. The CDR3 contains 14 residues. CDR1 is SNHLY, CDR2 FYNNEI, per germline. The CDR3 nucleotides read TGTGCCAGCAGGGCGGGGACTAGCATCGATGAGCAGTTCTTC. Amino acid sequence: CASRAGTSIDEQFF. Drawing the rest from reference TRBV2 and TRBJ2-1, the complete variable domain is EPEVTQTPSHQVTQMGQEVILRCVPISNHLYFYWYRQILGQKVEFLVSFYNNEISEKSEIFDDQFSVERPDGSNFTLKIRSTKLEDSAMYFCASRAGTSIDEQFFGPGTRLTVL.

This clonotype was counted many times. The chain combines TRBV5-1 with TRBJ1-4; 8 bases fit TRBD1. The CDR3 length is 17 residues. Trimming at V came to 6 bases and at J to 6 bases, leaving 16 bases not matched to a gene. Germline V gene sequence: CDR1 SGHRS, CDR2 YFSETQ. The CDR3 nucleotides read TGCGCCAGCACCCACGGGCCAACCGGGACAGGCTATGAAAAACTGTTTTTT. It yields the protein CASTHGPTGTGYEKLFF.

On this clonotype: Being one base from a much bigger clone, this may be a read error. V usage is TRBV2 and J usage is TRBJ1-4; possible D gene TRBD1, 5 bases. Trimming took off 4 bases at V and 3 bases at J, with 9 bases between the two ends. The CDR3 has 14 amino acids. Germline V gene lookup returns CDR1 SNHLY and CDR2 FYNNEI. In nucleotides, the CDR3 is TGTGCCAGCAGTGGTATGACAGCTAATGAAAAACTGTTTTTT. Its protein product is CASSGMTANEKLFF.

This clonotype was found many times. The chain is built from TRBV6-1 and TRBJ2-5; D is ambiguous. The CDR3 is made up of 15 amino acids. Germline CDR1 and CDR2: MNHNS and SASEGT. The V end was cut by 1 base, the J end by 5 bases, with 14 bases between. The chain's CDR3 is CASSEGPAATETQYF. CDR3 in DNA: TGTGCCAGCAGTGAAGGCCCTGCAGCGACGGAGACCCAGTACTTC.

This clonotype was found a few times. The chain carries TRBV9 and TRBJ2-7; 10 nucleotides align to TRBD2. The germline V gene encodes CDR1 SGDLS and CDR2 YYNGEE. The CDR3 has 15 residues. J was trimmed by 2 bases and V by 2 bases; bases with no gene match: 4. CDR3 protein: CASSVGAGGPYEQYF. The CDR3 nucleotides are TGTGCCAGCAGCGTCGGAGCGGGAGGGCCCTACGAGCAGTACTTC.

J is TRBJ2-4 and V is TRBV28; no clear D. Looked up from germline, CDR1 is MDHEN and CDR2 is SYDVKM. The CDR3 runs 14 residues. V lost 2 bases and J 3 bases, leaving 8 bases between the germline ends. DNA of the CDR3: TGTGCCAGCAGTTTAGGGGTTGTCAAAAACATTCAGTACTTC. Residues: CASSLGVVKNIQYF.

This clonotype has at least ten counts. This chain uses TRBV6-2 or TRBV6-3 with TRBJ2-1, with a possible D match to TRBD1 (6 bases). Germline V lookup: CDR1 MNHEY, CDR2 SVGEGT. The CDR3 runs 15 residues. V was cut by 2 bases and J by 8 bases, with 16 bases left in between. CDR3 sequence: CASSYEHRAWDEQFF. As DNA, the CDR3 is TGTGCCAGCAGTTACGAGCACAGGGCTTGGGATGAGCAGTTCTTC.

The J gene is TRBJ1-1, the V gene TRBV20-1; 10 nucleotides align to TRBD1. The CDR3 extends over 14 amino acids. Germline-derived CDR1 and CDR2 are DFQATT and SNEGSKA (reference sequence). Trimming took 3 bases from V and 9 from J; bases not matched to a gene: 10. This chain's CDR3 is CSARTGGARDKAFF. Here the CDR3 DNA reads TGCAGTGCTAGGACAGGGGGCGCGAGGGATAAAGCTTTCTTT.

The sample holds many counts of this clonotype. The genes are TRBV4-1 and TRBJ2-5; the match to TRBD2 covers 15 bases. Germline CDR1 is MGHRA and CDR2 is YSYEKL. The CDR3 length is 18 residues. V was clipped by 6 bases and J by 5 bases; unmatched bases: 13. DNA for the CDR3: TGCGCCAGCAGGCCTAACGGACTAGCGGGGGGGCAGGTGGAGACCCAGTACTTC. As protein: CASRPNGLAGGQVETQYF.